The source of this T cell receptor beta chain is a study of blood T cell repertoires in COVID-19. Study overall: Samples of COVID-19 (acute and convalescent) were obtained from the United States, Italy and Spain. PBMCs, B-cell-depleted T cells, or T cells were the source of the cDNA or gDNA that made up the material.

As originally analysed: Nucleated cell counts were estimated from reference gene primer amplification. Data came from immunoSEQ multiplex PCR; TCRdb stores just in-frame clones and leaves some out. Clone size and the V and J calls come from that table; the DNA yielded D and trimming. The table has 35,000 to 50,000 clones, about 83% seen once. The CDR3 totals 16 residues. Trimming cost V 4 bases and J 4 bases; bases outside gene matches: 10. CDR1 is MNHNY, CDR2 SVGAGI, per germline (reference sequence). The sequenced sample was peripheral blood. The chain joins TRBV6-6 to TRBJ2-3, with 8 bases lining up with TRBD2. The TCR was taken from a woman aged 80 or over with acute or convalescent COVID-19. The CDR3 coding sequence is TGTGCCAGCAGTTCCCGGGGGGTAGCGGGGTCAGATACGCAGTATTTT. This codes for CASSSRGVAGSDTQYF.